The 8 T cell receptor beta chains given below trace back to one sample, sequenced in a study of T cell repertoires and HLA-DP antigens. The data were produced by immunoSEQ multiplex PCR, yet TCRdb's version contains in-frame clones alone and is incomplete. The data show around 100,000 clones, about 92% seen once. No cognate antigen is known for these TCRs. Sequencing input: CD4+ T cells from PBMCs. These receptors were taken from a woman between 18 and 30 years old in good health and CMV-seronegative.

This clone was found once. The rearrangement uses TRBV30 and TRBJ1-2, with a tentative D call TRBD1 (6 bases). The V end lost 8 bases, the J end lost 1 base, and 14 bases lay between the germline ends. From germline, CDR1 is GTSNPN and CDR2 SVGIG (reference sequence). The length of the CDR3 is 13 residues. The CDR3 bases are TGTGCCGGGCAGGGGCAGCTTAACTATGGCTACACCTTC. This encodes CAGQGQLNYGYTF.

CDR3 nucleotides: TGTGCCAGCAGCTTAATTTCCGGGCTAGGAGAGACCCAGTACTTC. Protein sequence: CASSLISGLGETQYF. The chain has TRBV7-3 and TRBJ2-5; D remains ambiguous. The CDR3 sequence is 15 residues long. V was clipped by 1 base and J by 4 bases, with 13 bases between them. CDR1 is SGHTA and CDR2 is FQGTGA in the germline V gene.

The gene calls are TRBV7-2 and TRBJ1-2; no clear D. Trimming removed 1 base from V and 4 bases from J, with 13 bases in between. Germline CDR1 and CDR2: SGHTA and FQGNSA. The CDR3 loop spans 15 amino acids. CDR3 sequence: CASSLGVGPLYGYTF. CDR3 DNA sequence: TGTGCCAGCAGCTTAGGGGTCGGACCTCTCTATGGCTACACCTTC.

The genes are TRBV19 and TRBJ2-1, with 8 nucleotides matching TRBD2. The length of the CDR3 is 18 residues. V was pared by 5 bases and J by 8 bases, with 20 bases of the junction left unmatched. Germline CDR1 and CDR2: LNHDA and SQIVND (reference sequence). The CDR3 coding sequence is TGTGCCAGTAGTGCCCCAAGAAGCGGGGGACGCTCGAGGGATGAGCAGTTCTTC. Translating gives CASSAPRSGGRSRDEQFF.

V gene TRBV27 combines with J gene TRBJ1-2; D gene unclear. The CDR3 extends over 14 amino acids. V was cut by 5 bases and J by 4 bases, with 14 bases left in between. CDR1 is MNHEY and CDR2 is SMNVEV in the germline V gene (reference sequence). CDR3 nucleotides: TGTGCCAGCAGTCTTACCCAGGCCCGCTATGGCTACACCTTC. It encodes CASSLTQARYGYTF.

J is TRBJ1-2 and V is TRBV5-5; 7 nucleotides line up with TRBD1. Germline CDR1 reads SGHKS; CDR2 reads YYEKEE (reference sequence). The CDR3 has 14 amino acids. Trimming at V came to 5 bases and at J to 2 bases, leaving 6 bases not matched to a gene. The CDR3 DNA sequence: TGTGCCAGCAGACCGGGACAGCCGAACTATGGCTACACCTTC. Translated: CASRPGQPNYGYTF.

The V call is TRBV6-5, the J call TRBJ1-1; D not resolved. V lost 8 bases and J lost 3, with 13 bases in between. Germline CDR1 reads MNHEY; CDR2 reads SVGAGI. The CDR3 consists of 13 residues. The DNA for the CDR3 is TGTGCCAGCGGTCGGGGAGCAGACACTGAAGCTTTCTTT. Protein sequence: CASGRGADTEAFF.

The chain recombines TRBV15 with TRBJ1-4, with a weak D call TRBD1 (5 bases). The CDR3 totals 16 residues. V gave up 1 base and J gave up 6 bases, with 15 bases separating them. From germline, CDR1 is LNHNV and CDR2 YYDKDF (reference sequence). The CDR3 nucleotides are TGTGCCACCAGCAGAGGGGGGGGACGCCGGGATGAAAAACTGTTTTTT. Translating it yields CATSRGGGRRDEKLFF.